The next 15 T cell receptor beta chains were all read from a single sample in a study of blood T cell repertoires in COVID-19. This table comes from immunoSEQ multiplex PCR, and its TCRdb copy is limited to in-frame clones, with some not included. The repertoire has 200,000 to 300,000 clones, just under 85% of them found once; the top ten carry about 9.5%. The sequenced sample was peripheral blood. The source is a woman aged 80 or over with acute or convalescent COVID-19.

V gene TRBV12-3 or TRBV12-4 combines with J gene TRBJ2-3, with D perhaps matching TRBD2 (5 bases). This CDR3 is 13 amino acids long. V lost 3 bases, J lost 5 bases, and 9 bases lay in between. CDR3 DNA: TGTGCCAGCAGTTTCGAGCGGAGAGATACGCAGTATTTT. Encoded protein: CASSFERRDTQYF.

This clone was picked up one time. The chain uses TRBV12-5 and TRBJ1-3, with 8 bases aligning to TRBD1. Trimming took 3 bases from V and 4 from J; bases not matched to a gene: 5. Germline CDR1 is LGHNT and CDR2 is FRNRAP. CDR3 length: 15 residues. The CDR3 here is CASGFQGAGGNTIYF. CDR3 nucleotides: TGTGCTAGTGGTTTTCAGGGGGCTGGAGGAAACACCATATATTTT.

This rearrangement joins TRBV30 to TRBJ1-4; D gene unclear. The CDR3 spans 14 residues. Germline V gene lookup returns CDR1 GTSNPN and CDR2 SVGIG (reference sequence). V was shortened by 0 bases and J by 8 bases, with 13 bases between the two germline ends. The CDR3 DNA reads as TGTGCCTGGAGTGTACGGGAGCCCGGGGAAAAACTGTTTTTT. Its protein product is CAWSVREPGEKLFF.

V and J are TRBV20-1 and TRBJ1-6; TRBD1 is a possible D gene (6 bases). CDR1 is DFQATT, CDR2 SNEGSKA, per germline (reference sequence). Trimming took 3 bases from V and 8 from J, leaving 11 bases between them. This CDR3 is built from 13 residues. CDR3 bases: TGCAGTGCTAGTGCCTCAGGGGATTCACCCCTCCACTTT. Translated: CSASASGDSPLHF.

The rearrangement uses TRBV5-1 and TRBJ1-2; D may be TRBD1 (5 bases). Germline lookup yields CDR1 SGHRS and CDR2 YFSETQ. The CDR3 spans 16 residues. Trimming shortened V by 0 bases and J by 2 bases, and 14 bases separated the two germline ends. CDR3 residues: CASSLAPGGTNYGYTF. The DNA of the CDR3 is TGCGCCAGCAGCTTGGCCCCCGGGGGAACCAACTATGGCTACACCTTC.

Here the CDR3 reads CASSQGPSGGQETQYF. For the CDR3, the DNA is TGTGCCAGCAGCCAAGGCCCTAGCGGGGGCCAAGAGACCCAGTACTTC. V is TRBV4-2 and J is TRBJ2-5; 10 bases fit TRBD2. Germline trimming cut 1 base from V and 1 base from J; bases unmatched to any gene: 3. The CDR3 runs to 16 residues. The germline CDR1 and CDR2 sequences are LGHNA and YNFKEQ.

The rearrangement joins TRBV11-2 to TRBJ1-3, with 7 bases aligning to TRBD1. The CDR3 is 14 residues long. CDR1 is SGHAT and CDR2 is FQNNGV in the germline V gene. The junction had 6 bases not matched to a gene; V was cut back by 5 bases and J by 5 bases. The CDR3 here is CASSARDSRNTIYF. CDR3 in DNA: TGTGCCAGCAGCGCTAGGGACAGTAGAAACACCATATATTTT.

The chain combines TRBV2 with TRBJ1-5, with TRBD1 as a possible D gene (5 bases). The CDR3 is 16 residues long. Germline values: CDR1 SNHLY, CDR2 FYNNEI. The V end was cut by 8 bases, the J end by 1 base, with 18 bases between. The CDR3, as DNA: TGTGCCAGCCGGGCGGGGGGTAGGAGGAGCAATCAGCCCCAGCATTTT. Protein product: CASRAGGRRSNQPQHF.

This clone was picked up a small number of times. The chain couples TRBV10-2 to TRBJ1-2; D is ambiguous. Germline V CDR1 and CDR2: WSHSY, SAAADI. CDR3 length: 13 amino acids. V lost 2 bases, J lost 4 bases, and 8 bases lay in between. This chain's CDR3 is CASSEGGRYGYTF. CDR3 nucleotides: TGCGCCAGCAGTGAGGGCGGGCGCTATGGCTACACCTTC.

The chain joins TRBV3-1 (or the pseudogene TRBV3-2) to TRBJ2-7; 8 bases match TRBD2. CDR3 length equals 15 residues. V shed 2 bases, J shed 3 bases, and the junction held 6 bases outside the gene matches. The V gene's germline CDR1 is LGHDT and CDR2 YNNKEL (reference sequence). Written as DNA, the CDR3 is TGTGCCAGCAGCCAATCCGGGACTAGATACTACGAGCAGTACTTC. Amino acids: CASSQSGTRYYEQYF.

This clone has at least ten counts. CDR3 nucleotides: TGTGCCAGCACCATAAGCGACTCCTACGAGCAGTACTTC. Residues: CASTISDSYEQYF. This chain uses TRBV2 with TRBJ2-7, with no clear D. Germline CDR1 reads SNHLY; CDR2 reads FYNNEI. The CDR3 loop spans 13 amino acids. Trimming removed 7 bases from V and 0 bases from J, with 10 bases in between.

This clone was picked up one time. V gene TRBV24-1 combines with J gene TRBJ2-1; 12 nucleotides align to TRBD1. The J segment lost 9 bases and the V segment lost 5 bases, leaving 4 bases of the junction unmatched. Germline V gives CDR1 KGHDR, CDR2 SFDVKD. The CDR3 covers 14 residues. The CDR3 DNA follows: TGTGCCACCAGTGTGGGACAGGGGGCTCGTGAGCAGTTCTTC. Protein sequence: CATSVGQGAREQFF.

The rearrangement uses TRBV2 and TRBJ1-5; 7 nucleotides match TRBD1. The CDR3 runs to 14 residues. Germline V gene data show CDR1 as SNHLY and CDR2 as FYNNEI. Germline trimming cut 7 bases from V and 7 bases from J; bases unmatched to any gene: 10. The CDR3 DNA sequence: TGTGCCAGCACAGAGGGACAGACTTGGCAGCCCCAGCATTTT. Residues: CASTEGQTWQPQHF.

This clone is a singleton in its sample. The chain combines TRBV29-1 with TRBJ2-5; 7 bases agree with TRBD1. This CDR3 has 13 residues. The V and J ends lost 5 bases and 5 bases, in that order; junction bases with no gene match: 8. Germline-derived CDR1 and CDR2 are SQVTM and ANQGSEA. The CDR3 DNA sequence: TGCAGCGTTCGGCGACAGGGTGGGGAGACCCAGTACTTC. Protein: CSVRRQGGETQYF.

The V gene is TRBV5-4, the J gene TRBJ2-5; D remains ambiguous. The CDR3 runs 13 residues. Per the germline V gene, CDR1 is SGHNT and CDR2 is YYREEE (reference sequence). V lost 3 bases and J 1 base, leaving 7 bases between the germline ends. In DNA, the CDR3 is TGTGCCAGCAGCTCCCCGGGCCAAGAGACCCAGTACTTC. Its translation is CASSSPGQETQYF.